The 21 T cell receptor beta chains reported below all come from one sample, sequenced in a study of blood T cell repertoires in COVID-19. This table comes from immunoSEQ multiplex PCR, and its TCRdb copy is limited to in-frame clones, with some not included. Found here are fewer than 300,000 clones, about nine tenths of them singletons; the top ten hold approximately 2.1%. Source material: peripheral blood. The receptors derive from a woman aged 30 to 39 with COVID-19, enrolled during active disease.

The CDR3 reads CASSFEHLNTEAFF. The CDR3 bases are TGTGCCAGCAGCTTTGAACATCTGAACACTGAAGCTTTCTTT. J is TRBJ1-1 and V is TRBV7-2; unclear D gene. This CDR3 comprises 14 residues. V was trimmed by 3 bases and J by 0 bases, leaving 8 bases between them. Germline CDR1 and CDR2: SGHTA and FQGNSA.

This chain links TRBV28 with TRBJ1-6; possibly TRBD1 for D (5 bases). Germline-derived CDR1 and CDR2 are MDHEN and SYDVKM. The ends were cut back, 6 bases at V and 8 bases at J, with 5 bases in the middle. This CDR3 has 11 residues. The CDR3 nucleotides read TGTGCCAGCAGGACAGATTCACCCCTCCACTTT. Its protein product is CASRTDSPLHF.

V and J are TRBV2 and TRBJ2-7; D might be TRBD1 (6 bases). CDR1 is SNHLY, CDR2 FYNNEI, per germline. The CDR3 sequence is 13 residues long. The V and J ends lost 4 bases and 0 bases respectively, with 7 bases between them. The CDR3: CASSGDTSYEQYF. The CDR3 coding sequence is TGTGCCAGCAGTGGGGACACCTCCTACGAGCAGTACTTC.

V usage is TRBV4-2 and J usage is TRBJ2-7; 7 bases fit TRBD2. Germline V gene sequence: CDR1 LGHNA, CDR2 YNFKEQ. V lost 0 bases, J lost 6 bases, and 5 bases stayed unmatched. This CDR3 comprises 14 residues. The DNA for the CDR3 is TGTGCCAGCAGCCAAGAGGGGGGAGGGCCCGAGCAGTACTTC. It specifies CASSQEGGGPEQYF.

This chain connects TRBV5-1 to TRBJ2-5, with 10 positions matching TRBD2. CDR1 is SGHRS, CDR2 YFSETQ, per germline. V shed 0 bases, J shed 5 bases, and the junction held 7 bases outside the gene matches. This CDR3 comprises 16 residues. This chain's CDR3 is CASSLVLAGAHETQYF. CDR3 coding DNA: TGCGCCAGCAGCTTGGTTCTAGCGGGAGCGCATGAGACCCAGTACTTC.

V usage is TRBV9 and J usage is TRBJ1-2; 10 bases match TRBD1. The CDR3 is 16 residues long. The V gene end was trimmed by 4 bases and the J gene end by 6 bases; junction bases not matched to a gene: 12. Germline-derived CDR1 and CDR2 are SGDLS and YYNGEE. CDR3 coding DNA: TGTGCCAGCAGCAGGCGGACAGGGGGGGGCCTAAATGGCTACACCTTC. It yields the protein CASSRRTGGGLNGYTF. Full variable domain (rest looked up from reference TRBV9 and TRBJ1-2): DSGVTQTPKHLITATGQRVTLRCSPRSGDLSVYWYQQSLDQGLQFLIQYYNGEERAKGNILERFSAQQFPDLHSELNLSSLELGDSALYFCASSRRTGGGLNGYTFGSGTRLTVV.

The chain is built from TRBV5-1 and TRBJ2-1; 12 bases match TRBD2. After removal of 0 bases from V and 7 bases from J, the junction contained 5 bases not matched to a gene. The CDR3 spans 16 residues. CDR1 and CDR2 from the germline V gene are SGHRS and YFSETQ. The CDR3 nucleotides read TGCGCCAGCAGCTTGGCACTAGCGGGAGGAGGTAATGAGCAGTTCTTC. Translating gives CASSLALAGGGNEQFF.

The chain recombines TRBV9 with TRBJ1-1; D unresolved. V was clipped by 0 bases and J by 0 bases, with 6 bases between them. Germline CDR1 SGDLS, CDR2 YYNGEE. This CDR3 has 14 residues. The CDR3 is CASSVAGMNTEAFF. CDR3 coding DNA: TGTGCCAGCAGCGTAGCAGGAATGAACACTGAAGCTTTCTTT.

The chain uses TRBV7-6 and TRBJ2-1; no firm D call. The CDR3 spans 15 residues. V was shortened by 3 bases and J by 5 bases, with 14 bases between the two germline ends. Germline assignment: CDR1 SGHVS and CDR2 FNYEAQ. The CDR3 nucleotides are TGTGCCAGCAGCTTGATTAGCATATCGGACAATGAGCAGTTCTTC. Residues: CASSLISISDNEQFF.

The chain joins TRBV19 to TRBJ2-3; D might be TRBD2 (5 bases). Germline CDR1 is LNHDA and CDR2 is SQIVND (reference sequence). Trimming took 5 bases from V and 0 from J, leaving 9 bases between them. The CDR3 loop spans 14 amino acids. For the CDR3, the DNA is TGTGCCAGTAGTCGGGGTGCTAGCACAGATACGCAGTATTTT. Translation: CASSRGASTDTQYF.

This chain uses TRBV30 with TRBJ1-2; D may be TRBD1 (6 bases). The V and J ends lost 5 bases and 1 base respectively, with 23 bases between them. CDR1 is GTSNPN, CDR2 SVGIG, per germline (reference sequence). The CDR3 is 17 residues long. This CDR3 reads CAWQPLLARGYNYGYTF. DNA of the CDR3: TGTGCCTGGCAACCCCTTTTGGCGAGGGGGTATAACTATGGCTACACCTTC.

With respect to this clone: Other DNA sequences in the same sample also yield this CDR3. V usage is TRBV12-5 and J usage is TRBJ1-3; 9 nucleotides align to TRBD1. The CDR3 runs to 15 residues. V dropped 5 bases and J dropped 1; count of bases not matched to a gene: 3. Per germline, CDR1 LGHNT and CDR2 FRNRAP. The CDR3 loop reads CASGLGTGSGNTIYF. Here the CDR3 DNA reads TGTGCTAGTGGTCTCGGGACAGGGTCTGGAAACACCATATATTTT.

The rearrangement joins TRBV11-2 to TRBJ2-7; TRBD2 matches at 10 bases. Looked up from germline, CDR1 is SGHAT and CDR2 is FQNNGV. Trimming took 0 bases from V and 4 from J; bases not matched to a gene: 3. This CDR3 is 15 amino acids long. The CDR3 DNA is TGTGCCAGCAGCTTAGATCCTAGCGGGAGTTACGAGCAGTACTTC. Protein: CASSLDPSGSYEQYF.

The chain links TRBV10-3 to TRBJ2-3, with TRBD2 matching over 7 bases. From germline, CDR1 is ENHRY and CDR2 SYGVKD. The length of the CDR3 is 15 residues. V dropped 4 bases and J dropped 3; count of bases not matched to a gene: 7. The CDR3 sequence: CAISVAGRMTDTQYF. The CDR3 coding sequence is TGTGCCATCAGTGTAGCGGGTCGGATGACAGATACGCAGTATTTT.

The chain combines TRBV7-2 with TRBJ1-1, with 7 bases lining up with TRBD1. The CDR3 runs 14 residues. Trimming cost V 3 bases and J 5 bases; bases outside gene matches: 6. Germline V lookup: CDR1 SGHTA, CDR2 FQGNSA. For the CDR3, the DNA is TGTGCCAGCAGCTTGGGACAGCCAACTACTGAAGCTTTCTTT. This codes for CASSLGQPTTEAFF. Combining the CDR3 with reference TRBV7-2 and TRBJ1-1 gives the whole variable domain GAGVSQSPSNKVTEKGKDVELRCDPISGHTALYWYRQSLGQGLEFLIYFQGNSAPDKSGLPSDRFSAERTGGSVSTLTIQRTQQEDSAVYLCASSLGQPTTEAFFGQGTRLTVV.

The table lists this clone with a count of one. The rearrangement uses TRBV11-2 and TRBJ2-3; possibly TRBD1 for D (6 bases). CDR3 size: 12 residues. Germline values: CDR1 SGHAT, CDR2 FQNNGV. V shed 7 bases and J shed 5 bases, with 10 bases lying between them. In DNA form, the CDR3 reads TGTGCCAGCAACAGGGTAGAAGATACGCAGTATTTT. Residues: CASNRVEDTQYF.

This clone was seen just once. The V call is TRBV11-2, the J call TRBJ1-3; no clear D. Trimming removed 1 base from V and 3 bases from J, with 4 bases in between. This CDR3 contains 13 residues. The germline V gene encodes CDR1 SGHAT and CDR2 FQNNGV. The CDR3 DNA reads as TGTGCCAGCAGCTTAGCCGGTGGAAACACCATATATTTT. This gives the protein CASSLAGGNTIYF.

The CDR3 here is CASGRVPGLAGSTDTQYF. The DNA for the CDR3 is TGTGCCAGCGGAAGGGTTCCGGGACTAGCGGGTTCCACAGATACGCAGTATTTT. The rearrangement uses TRBV7-8 and TRBJ2-3; 12 nucleotides match TRBD2. Per germline, CDR1 SGHVS and CDR2 FQNEAQ. V lost 8 bases, J lost 2 bases, and 14 bases stayed unmatched. The CDR3 extends over 18 amino acids.

The J gene is TRBJ2-3, the V gene TRBV28, with D perhaps matching TRBD2 (6 bases). V shed 5 bases and J shed 3 bases, with 18 bases lying between them. The CDR3 is made up of 16 amino acids. Germline values: CDR1 MDHEN, CDR2 SYDVKM. CDR3 in amino acids: CASSTPIGSGTDTQYF. The DNA of the CDR3 is TGTGCCAGCAGTACCCCTATCGGGAGTGGAACAGATACGCAGTATTTT.

A single count supports this clone. The chain joins TRBV3-1 (or the pseudogene TRBV3-2) to TRBJ1-1; D not resolved. V was trimmed by 4 bases and J by 3 bases, leaving 9 bases between them. This CDR3 region has 13 residues. Germline-derived CDR1 and CDR2 are LGHDT and YNNKEL (reference sequence). For the CDR3, the DNA is TGTGCCAGCAGCCGCGCCCGGGACACTGAAGCTTTCTTT. Translated, it gives CASSRARDTEAFF.

In its sample, this clone was seen once. V and J are TRBV5-1 and TRBJ1-1; no clear D. V dropped 2 bases and J dropped 6 bases, with 14 bases sitting between them. The V gene's germline CDR1 is SGHRS and CDR2 YFSETQ. CDR3 length equals 14 residues. DNA of the CDR3: TGCGCCAGCAGCTTACGTCGGGGAGAGGCTGAAGCTTTCTTT. Translation gives CASSLRRGEAEAFF. The entire variable domain, with the rest obtained from reference TRBV5-1 and TRBJ1-1, is as follows: KAGVTQTPRYLIKTRGQQVTLSCSPISGHRSVSWYQQTPGQGLQFLFEYFSETQRNKGNFPGRFSGRQFSNSRSEMNVSTLELGDSALYLCASSLRRGEAEAFFGQGTRLTVV.